These 23 T cell receptor beta chains share one sample of origin, sequenced in a study of blood T cell repertoires in COVID-19. The method was immunoSEQ multiplex PCR; TCRdb's version includes in-frame clones alone and lacks a portion of them. Altogether tens of thousands of clones are present, roughly 80% being singletons, with the ten largest covering 28%. The specimen was peripheral blood. The source is a man between 65 and 85 years old with acute or convalescent COVID-19.

The chain joins TRBV2 to TRBJ1-1; D is perhaps TRBD1 (5 bases). V lost 4 bases and J lost 5, with 14 bases in between. In germline, CDR1 is SNHLY, CDR2 FYNNEI. The CDR3 extends over 14 amino acids. This chain's CDR3 is CASSAEGAWTEAFF. The DNA for the CDR3 is TGTGCCAGCAGTGCTGAAGGGGCCTGGACTGAAGCTTTCTTT.

This clone turned up a few times. The chain combines TRBV9 with TRBJ2-1; TRBD2 aligns across 7 bases. The V and J ends lost 0 bases and 7 bases, in that order; junction bases with no gene match: 10. The CDR3 is made up of 16 amino acids. Germline CDR1 reads SGDLS; CDR2 reads YYNGEE. For the CDR3, the DNA is TGTGCCAGCAGCGTAGAGGTTAGCGGGCTAGTAAATGAGCAGTTCTTC. The encoded protein is CASSVEVSGLVNEQFF.

About this clone itself: One end of the junction fails to match germline, which may point to a read error. The rearrangement uses TRBV12-5 and TRBJ2-7; 8 bases fit TRBD1. Germline V lookup: CDR1 LGHNT, CDR2 FRNRAP. The CDR3 has 12 residues. CDR3 sequence: CASGTTGGISDF. CDR3 DNA sequence: TGTGCTAGTGGAACTACAGGGGGGATTAGCGACTTC.

This clone came up once. CDR3 sequence (DNA): TGTGCCAGCAGCCAAGATATTCGGGGGACTTATGGCTACACCTTC. This sequence encodes CASSQDIRGTYGYTF. The chain employs TRBV4-2 and TRBJ1-2, with a tentative D call TRBD1 (5 bases). There are 15 residues in the CDR3. Germline V gene data show CDR1 as LGHNA and CDR2 as YNFKEQ. V was clipped by 0 bases and J by 5 bases, with 13 bases between them.

The genes are TRBV19 and TRBJ2-3, with TRBD1 as a possible D gene (5 bases). Trimming pared 6 bases from V and 2 bases from J, leaving 15 bases between. Looked up from germline, CDR1 is LNHDA and CDR2 is SQIVND (reference sequence). The CDR3 runs 15 residues. The CDR3 DNA follows: TGTGCCAGTAGCCAACACAGGACCTACACAGATACGCAGTATTTT. Translated: CASSQHRTYTDTQYF.

As DNA, the CDR3 is TGTGCCACCAGTGACCCACGACCCTCTAGCGGCCAAGAGACCCAGTACTTC. Its protein is CATSDPRPSSGQETQYF. The rearrangement joins TRBV24-1 to TRBJ2-5; 7 bases line up with TRBD2. Germline V gene lookup returns CDR1 KGHDR and CDR2 SFDVKD. Losses at the gene ends were 4 bases for V and 1 base for J; bases not matched to a gene: 11. CDR3 size: 17 residues.

The J gene is TRBJ2-1, the V gene TRBV3-1 (or the pseudogene TRBV3-2), with 16 bases aligning to TRBD2. The CDR3 has 16 amino acids. The germline V gene encodes CDR1 LGHDT and CDR2 YNNKEL (reference sequence). V lost 1 base to trimming and J lost 10 bases; unmatched junction nucleotides: 4. The CDR3 DNA is TGTGCCAGCAGCCAAGTGGGGACTAGCGGGAGGGGCGAGCAGTTCTTC. It codes for CASSQVGTSGRGEQFF.

This chain connects TRBV7-9 to TRBJ1-1; no firm D call. Deletions cut 2 bases from V and 7 bases from J, with 8 bases between. Germline lookup yields CDR1 SEHNR and CDR2 FQNEAQ (reference sequence). This CDR3 has 12 amino acids. The CDR3 DNA follows: TGTGCCAGCAGCTTACAACGGTTTGAAGCTTTCTTT. Its translation: CASSLQRFEAFF.

This chain joins TRBV28 and TRBJ1-5, with TRBD1 as a possible D gene (6 bases). Trimming pared 2 bases from V and 5 bases from J, leaving 10 bases between. The V gene's germline CDR1 is MDHEN and CDR2 SYDVKM. This CDR3 has 14 amino acids. The CDR3 protein is CASSLGGGHQPQHF. The CDR3, as DNA: TGTGCCAGCAGTTTAGGGGGGGGCCATCAGCCCCAGCATTTT.

The chain links TRBV30 to TRBJ1-1, with 7 positions matching TRBD1. The CDR3 totals 12 residues. The V and J ends lost 3 bases and 10 bases, in that order; junction bases with no gene match: 8. CDR1 GTSNPN and CDR2 SVGIG come from the germline V gene (reference sequence). CDR3 sequence reads: CAWSFRQGAAFF. CDR3 nucleotides: TGTGCCTGGAGCTTTAGACAGGGAGCAGCTTTCTTT.

The chain links TRBV12-3 or TRBV12-4 to TRBJ1-2; 7 nucleotides align to TRBD1. With 5 bases clipped from V and 8 bases from J, the junction kept 8 bases outside the gene matches. The CDR3 is made up of 13 amino acids. The CDR3 spells CASSPGTADGYTF. CDR3 coding DNA: TGTGCCAGCAGTCCGGGGACAGCGGACGGCTACACCTTC.

The chain uses TRBV7-3 and TRBJ2-1; perhaps TRBD1 as D (5 bases). Per the germline V gene, CDR1 is SGHTA and CDR2 is FQGTGA. Trimming took off 0 bases at V and 8 bases at J, with 14 bases between the two ends. CDR3 size: 15 residues. The CDR3 region is CASSLTGQGGDEQFF. CDR3 DNA sequence: TGTGCCAGCAGCTTAACCGGGCAGGGCGGCGATGAGCAGTTCTTC.

This clone has a handful of counts. The V call is TRBV29-1, the J call TRBJ2-7; weak D call: TRBD1 (5 bases). V lost 4 bases and J lost 2, with 9 bases in between. Germline V lookup: CDR1 SQVTM, CDR2 ANQGSEA. The CDR3 is 12 residues long. The CDR3 here is CSVARGTYEQYF. The CDR3 nucleotides read TGCAGCGTTGCTAGGGGTACCTACGAGCAGTACTTC.

The gene calls are TRBV5-4 and TRBJ2-3; the D gene is possibly TRBD2 (5 bases). Trimming removed 0 bases at V and 1 base at J, with 9 bases between. This CDR3 region has 15 residues. Germline loops: CDR1 SGHNT, CDR2 YYREEE (reference sequence). The CDR3 sequence: CASSLGAGGTDTQYF. Written as DNA, the CDR3 is TGTGCCAGCAGCTTGGGTGCGGGCGGCACAGATACGCAGTATTTT.

CDR3 loop: CASSWSSGVYNEQFF. In nucleotides, the CDR3 is TGTGCCAGCAGCTGGTCTAGCGGGGTTTACAATGAGCAGTTCTTC. The chain carries TRBV3-1 (or the pseudogene TRBV3-2) and TRBJ2-1, with 9 bases aligning to TRBD2. From germline, CDR1 is LGHDT and CDR2 YNNKEL (reference sequence). This CDR3 contains 15 residues. The V segment lost 5 bases and the J segment 4 bases; nucleotides outside the gene matches: 6.

The chain links TRBV6-4 to TRBJ1-1, with D uncertain. Trimming left V 5 bases short and J 4 bases short, with 14 bases between. The germline CDR1 and CDR2 sequences are MRHNA and SNTAGT. This CDR3 spans 14 amino acids. This CDR3 reads CASSREVGSTEAFF. CDR3 nucleotides: TGTGCCAGCAGTAGGGAAGTCGGGAGCACTGAAGCTTTCTTT.

The sample holds one count of this clone. The gene calls are TRBV19 and TRBJ1-4; TRBD1 agrees at 9 bases. The germline V gene has CDR1 LNHDA and CDR2 SQIVND (reference sequence). Unmatched junction bases numbered 5, after V lost 3 bases and J lost 0 bases. The CDR3 has 17 residues. This CDR3 is CASSIRDRAATNEKLFF. CDR3 sequence (DNA): TGTGCCAGTAGTATCAGGGACAGGGCGGCAACTAATGAAAAACTGTTTTTT.

This clone has more than one count but fewer than ten. The rearrangement joins TRBV19 to TRBJ1-5, with 8 bases matching TRBD1. Germline values: CDR1 LNHDA, CDR2 SQIVND (reference sequence). The CDR3 consists of 16 residues. Trimming at V came to 5 bases and at J to 1 base, leaving 7 bases not matched to a gene. CDR3 region: CASSEQGAKSNQPQHF. The CDR3 coding sequence is TGTGCCAGTAGTGAGCAGGGGGCGAAGAGCAATCAGCCCCAGCATTTT.

CDR3 DNA: TGTGCCACCAGCAGAGGCCTTAGTTCGGTGGAAAAACTGTTTTTT. This encodes CATSRGLSSVEKLFF. This chain links TRBV15 with TRBJ1-4; D is unclear. Deletions cut 1 base from V and 8 bases from J, with 14 bases between. Looked up from germline, CDR1 is LNHNV and CDR2 is YYDKDF (reference sequence). CDR3 length equals 15 residues.

The rearrangement joins TRBV30 to TRBJ1-4, with D hard to call. Germline CDR1 is GTSNPN and CDR2 is SVGIG (reference sequence). The CDR3 has 15 residues. V gave up 2 bases and J gave up 3 bases, with 13 bases separating them. The CDR3 region has the DNA TGTGCCTGGAGTCCCCCCGGGTTCGCTAATGAAAAACTGTTTTTT. This gives the protein CAWSPPGFANEKLFF.

The chain is built from TRBV15 and TRBJ2-7; TRBD2 aligns across 9 bases. CDR1 and CDR2 (germline): LNHNV, YYDKDF (reference sequence). This CDR3 is 16 amino acids long. The ends lost 0 bases at V and 2 bases at J; junction bases unmatched: 5. DNA for the CDR3: TGTGCCACCAGCAGAGATCGGGGACTAGCTGCCTACGAGCAGTACTTC. Encoded protein: CATSRDRGLAAYEQYF.

The rearrangement joins TRBV29-1 to TRBJ2-1, with TRBD2 as a possible D gene (5 bases). The germline gives CDR1 SQVTM, CDR2 ANQGSEA. V lost 8 bases and J lost 10, with 15 bases in between. The CDR3 has 11 amino acids. The CDR3 DNA follows: TGCAGCCATCGAGCGGTAGAGGAGCAGTTCTTC. This codes for CSHRAVEEQFF.

The V gene is TRBV10-3, the J gene TRBJ1-5; the D is unclear. This CDR3 contains 14 residues. CDR1 ENHRY and CDR2 SYGVKD come from the germline V gene. Trimming shortened V by 0 bases and J by 1 base, and 4 bases separated the two germline ends. CDR3 bases: TGTGCCATCAGTGAGTCAGAGAGCAATCAGCCCCAGCATTTT. Translated, it gives CAISESESNQPQHF.